This T cell receptor beta chain was recovered during a study of T cell responses to AZD1222 COVID-19 vaccine. Trimming took off 7 bases at V and 4 bases at J, with 11 bases between the two ends. Germline lookup yields CDR1 MNHEY and CDR2 SMNVEV (reference sequence). The CDR3 is made up of 12 amino acids. Produced via immunoSEQ multiplex PCR; TCRdb's table is partial and in-frame only. The sample has about 130,000 clones; about 94% are singletons. For this clone: Its specificity is not known.

Study-level findings and limits: Only 5 to 7 AZD1222 recipients tested seropositive at baseline. Two AZD1222 doses significantly raised spike-specific TCR breadth and depth over controls. Donors in the cohort were predominantly white British and more often female, and clonal diversity was possibly underestimated.

The rearrangement links TRBV27 to TRBJ2-7, with D possibly called TRBD1 or TRBD2 (5 bases each). This receptor was identified in an adult in good health. Material: peripheral blood, obtained on day 0 of AZD1222 vaccination. In nucleotides, the CDR3 is TGTGCCAGCACGGGACGCGGGTACGAGCAGTACTTC. Translating it yields CASTGRGYEQYF.